Listed below are T cell receptor beta chains from one sample, sequenced in a study of radiation and T cells in renal cell carcinoma. Assay: immunoSEQ multiplex PCR; the TCRdb copy retains only in-frame clones and omits some. This sample carries 75,000 to 90,000 clones, about 89% of them seen once, and the ten largest clones take 6%. The source material was blood, sampled from a patient whose treatment included radiotherapy and nephrectomy. These receptors all stem from a woman in her seventies with renal cell carcinoma. The CDR3 runs from the conserved cysteine through the conserved F or W. D genes are given only for firm matches. Not every row has a clone size; where given, it reads once, few, many or a size class.

>NA|TRBD2|TRBV4-1|TRBJ2-3
CASSQGASGGAIDTQYF
TGCGCCAGCAGCCAGGGCGCTAGCGGGGGGGCGATAGATACGCAGTATTTT
>NA|NA|TRBV4-2|TRBJ1-6
CASSQVGVSNSPLHF
TGTGCCAGCAGCCAAGTTGGGGTTTCGAATTCACCCCTCCACTTT
>NA|NA|TRBV9|TRBJ2-1
CASRPTLGANEQFF
TGTGCCAGCCGCCCTACCCTAGGCGCCAATGAGCAGTTCTTC
>NA|TRBD1|TRBV4-2|TRBJ1-2
CASSQDGGQTYGYTF
TGTGCCAGCAGCCAAGATGGGGGACAGACCTATGGCTACACCTTC
>once|NA|TRBV5-8|TRBJ2-5
CASSSPPGFETQYF
TGTGCCAGCAGCTCCCCTCCGGGGTTTGAGACCCAGTACTTC
>NA|NA|TRBV2|TRBJ2-7
CATGGHYEQYF
TGTGCCACCGGGGGCCACTACGAGCAGTACTTC
>NA|NA|TRBV27|TRBJ1-1
CASSLRTANTEAFF
TGTGCCAGCAGTTTACGGACGGCAAACACTGAAGCTTTCTTT
>NA|NA|TRBV28|TRBJ1-1
CASSLSQKKTEAFF
TGTGCCAGCAGTTTATCCCAAAAGAAGACTGAAGCTTTCTTT
>NA|NA|TRBV5-1|TRBJ1-1
CASSLGSNTEAFF
TGCGCCAGCAGCTTAGGTTCGAACACTGAAGCTTTCTTT
>NA|NA|TRBV5-6|TRBJ1-3
CASSFRGLNSGNTIYF
TGTGCCAGCAGCTTCAGGGGCCTTAACTCTGGAAACACCATATATTTT
>NA|NA|TRBV28|TRBJ2-5
CASSFLSEGSRETQYF
TGTGCCAGCAGTTTTTTGTCCGAGGGGAGTAGAGAGACCCAGTACTTC
>NA|TRBD1|TRBV11-3|TRBJ1-6
CASSRGTGPASPLHF
TGTGCCAGCAGCCGAGGGACAGGCCCGGCCTCACCCCTCCACTTT
>NA|TRBD2|TRBV11-2|TRBJ2-3
CASSSGTSVAVTDTQYF
TGTGCCAGCAGCTCCGGGACTAGCGTAGCTGTGACAGATACGCAGTATTTT
>NA|NA|TRBV28|TRBJ1-6
CASSAGNSPLHF
TGTGCCAGCAGTGCAGGGAATTCACCCCTCCACTTT
>NA|TRBD1|TRBV19|TRBJ1-5
CASSIRQGNQPQHF
TGTGCCAGTAGTATCCGACAGGGGAATCAGCCCCAGCATTTT
>NA|NA|TRBV25-1|TRBJ2-3
CASSEMRGTDTQYF
TGTGCCAGCAGTGAAATGAGGGGCACAGATACGCAGTATTTT
>NA|TRBD1|TRBV30|TRBJ1-6
CAWSVDRDNSPLHF
TGTGCCTGGAGTGTAGACAGGGATAATTCACCCCTCCACTTT
>few|NA|TRBV7-9|TRBJ1-6
CASSSYPTGAGTPLHF
TGTGCCAGCAGCTCGTATCCGACAGGAGCTGGAACACCCCTCCACTTT
>NA|TRBD2|TRBV28|TRBJ2-3
CASSLLAGLDTQYF
TGTGCCAGCAGTCTTCTAGCGGGGCTAGATACGCAGTATTTT
>NA|NA|TRBV7-2|TRBJ2-7
CASSGPRPGWDYEQYF
TGTGCCAGCAGCGGCCCACGGCCAGGTTGGGATTACGAGCAGTACTTC
>NA|NA|TRBV6-1|TRBJ1-1
CASSEKDGGQGEAFF
TGTGCCAGCAGTGAAAAAGACGGGGGGCAGGGTGAAGCTTTCTTT
>NA|NA|TRBV5-1|TRBJ2-5
CASSFQGAETQYF
TGCGCCAGCAGCTTCCAGGGAGCCGAGACCCAGTACTTC
>NA|NA|TRBV11-2|TRBJ2-7
CASSSKAGAYEQYF
TGTGCCAGCAGTTCCAAAGCAGGGGCCTACGAGCAGTACTTC
>NA|NA|TRBV6-5|TRBJ1-4
CATRRDRSNEKLFF
TGTGCCACCCGCCGTGACCGATCTAATGAAAAACTGTTTTTT
>NA|NA|TRBV11-2|TRBJ2-1
CASSLVGGHINEQFF
TGTGCCAGCAGCTTAGTGGGGGGCCACATAAATGAGCAGTTCTTC
>NA|NA|TRBV5-1|TRBJ2-5
CASSLAAEREETQYF
TGCGCCAGCAGCTTGGCGGCAGAGCGGGAAGAGACCCAGTACTTC
>NA|NA|TRBV27|TRBJ2-2
CASSLSMGRELFF
TGTGCCAGCAGTTTATCTATGGGAAGGGAGCTGTTTTTT
>NA|NA|TRBV6-6|TRBJ1-5
CASSIRGDQPQHF
TGTGCCAGCAGTATAAGAGGCGATCAGCCCCAGCATTTT
>NA|NA|TRBV28|TRBJ1-5
CASSLSGDQPQHF
TGTGCCAGCAGTTTATCGGGGGATCAGCCCCAGCATTTT
>NA|NA|TRBV5-5|TRBJ1-2
CASSLNRQSYYGYTF
TGTGCCAGCAGCTTGAACAGGCAGAGTTACTATGGCTACACCTTC
>NA|NA|TRBV2|TRBJ2-3
CASSASGTDTDTQYF
TGTGCCAGCAGTGCCTCCGGGACTGACACAGATACGCAGTATTTT
>NA|TRBD2|TRBV4-3|TRBJ2-1
CASSQEGRGGHNEQFF
TGCGCCAGCAGCCAAGAAGGGCGGGGGGGCCACAATGAGCAGTTCTTC
>once|TRBD1|TRBV2|TRBJ2-7
CATRTGGEQYF
TGTGCCACCCGGACAGGGGGCGAGCAGTACTTC
>NA|TRBD1|TRBV6-6|TRBJ1-3
CASSKTGTGKDTIYF
TGTGCCAGCAGCAAAACCGGGACAGGGAAAGACACCATATATTTT
>NA|TRBD2|TRBV10-3|TRBJ2-4
CAISGQRGGAGDIQYF
TGTGCCATCAGTGGCCAGCGGGGGGGTGCTGGGGACATTCAGTACTTC
>NA|NA|TRBV9|TRBJ2-2
CASSVADTGELFF
TGTGCCAGCAGCGTAGCAGACACCGGGGAGCTGTTTTTT
>NA|NA|TRBV6-6|TRBJ1-4
CASSPPKAKLFF
TGTGCCAGCAGCCCTCCGAAGGCAAAACTGTTTTTT
>NA|TRBD1|TRBV4-3|TRBJ1-1
CASSQVSGGWDTEAFF
TGCGCCAGCAGCCAAGTTTCAGGGGGGTGGGACACTGAAGCTTTCTTT
>NA|TRBD1|TRBV27|TRBJ1-6
CASQDRYNSPLHF
TGTGCCAGCCAGGACAGGTATAATTCACCCCTCCACTTT
>NA|TRBD1|TRBV18|TRBJ2-3
CASSLLGQGAIDTQYF
TGTGCCAGCTCACTCCTTGGACAGGGGGCGATAGATACGCAGTATTTT
>NA|NA|TRBV19|TRBJ1-1
CASTTAGNTEAFF
TGTGCCAGTACCACGGCCGGAAACACTGAAGCTTTCTTT
>NA|TRBD2|TRBV10-3|TRBJ2-5
CAISTPRLAGGQETQYF
TGTGCCATCTCCACCCCCCGACTAGCGGGGGGGCAAGAGACCCAGTACTTC